Here is one TCR beta chain with its context. Using immunoSEQ multiplex PCR, the repertoire was profiled, and TCRdb retains in-frame clones only, with some absent. The data hold about 21,000 clones, with 85% to 90% observed a single time. This entry comes from a study of T cell clonotyping in hematopoietic cell transplantation. Study in general: Recipient samples before transplant were obtained post-cytoreduction.

This CDR3 comprises 17 residues. V was clipped by 6 bases and J by 7 bases, with 25 bases between them. Looked up from germline, CDR1 is SGHVS and CDR2 is FQNEAQ. The time point was: recipient sample about 28 days before transplant, after cytoreduction. Samples: about 28 days before transplant, then days 30, 100 and 180 after. The sequencing here drew on peripheral blood mononuclear cells, taken before stem cell transplant. The chain carries TRBV7-8 and TRBJ1-5; TRBD1 might be the D (5 bases). This sequence was found in a young man with biphenotypic leukemia. Some clones in this sample may be carry-over from other donors' samples. DNA for the CDR3: TGTGCCAGCAGTCCGAATTGGGACGGGGTGATCAAACAGCCCCAGCATTTT. It codes for CASSPNWDGVIKQPQHF.